This T cell receptor beta chain came from a study of blood T cell repertoires in COVID-19. Study information: Researchers got acute and convalescent COVID-19 samples from the United States, Italy and Spain. PBMCs, B-cell-depleted T cells, or T cells provided the cDNA or gDNA that made up the material.

Germline CDR1 and CDR2: MGHRA and YSYEKL. V dropped 6 bases and J dropped 5; count of bases not matched to a gene: 9. The CDR3 extends over 15 amino acids. Source study methods: Amplification of reference gene primers provided the estimated nucleated cell counts. The table came from immunoSEQ multiplex PCR; TCRdb's copy has only in-frame clones and leaves some out. V and J calls and clone size are copied from that table; D and trimming were computed from the DNA. Among some 190,000 clones listed, approximately 86% were seen once. Material: peripheral blood. The chain uses TRBV4-1 and TRBJ2-5; 10 bases are a match to TRBD1. The receptor was isolated from a woman of 80 years or more with active or convalescent COVID-19. The CDR3 loop is CASSWGGQGYETQYF. For the CDR3, the DNA is TGCGCCAGCAGTTGGGGGGGACAGGGGTACGAGACCCAGTACTTC.